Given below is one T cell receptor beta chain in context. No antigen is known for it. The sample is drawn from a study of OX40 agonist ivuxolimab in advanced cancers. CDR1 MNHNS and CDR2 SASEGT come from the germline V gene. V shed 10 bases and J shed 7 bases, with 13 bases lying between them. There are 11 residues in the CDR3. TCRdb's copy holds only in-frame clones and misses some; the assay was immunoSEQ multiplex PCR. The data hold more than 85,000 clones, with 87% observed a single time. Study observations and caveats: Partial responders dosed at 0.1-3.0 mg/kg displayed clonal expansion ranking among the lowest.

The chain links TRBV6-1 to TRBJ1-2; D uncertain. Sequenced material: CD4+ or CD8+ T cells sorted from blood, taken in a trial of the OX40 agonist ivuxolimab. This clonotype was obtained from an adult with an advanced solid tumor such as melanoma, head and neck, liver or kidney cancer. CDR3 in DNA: TGTGCCATCTATCGCGCAGGTGGCTACACCTTC. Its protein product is CAIYRAGGYTF.